This T cell receptor beta chain was sequenced in a study of T-cell memory formation after mild COVID-19. Study results and limitations: Prior to infection, memory already included some responding clones, suggesting cross-reactive memory joined.

Trimming stripped 1 base from V and 8 bases from J, with 12 bases between. The CDR3 covers 14 residues. Looked up from germline, CDR1 is SGHAT and CDR2 is FQNNGV. cDNA libraries for TCR alpha and TCR beta, carrying sample barcodes and UMIs, came from 5'RACE with constant-segment primers. TCRdb processed the 5' RACE reads anew with MiXCR; each CDR3 protein has one entry. Of about 150,000 distinct CDR3 sequences in the sample, around 15% are singletons; the top ten hold 12% to 15%. As concerns this clonotype: Its specificity is unknown.

Sequencing was carried out using PBMCs or a T cell subset sorted from them (not recorded which). This sequence originates from an adult woman who had mild COVID-19 (a few samples of this study predate the infection). Cell type and time point are not known. The gene calls are TRBV11-2 and TRBJ2-1; maybe TRBD2 (5 bases). The CDR3 DNA follows: TGTGCCAGCAGCTTAGCGGGGTCTCTCTATGAGCAGTTCTTC. This gives the protein CASSLAGSLYEQFF.